The rows below give T cell receptor beta chains drawn from one sample of a study of blood T cell repertoires in COVID-19. Some clones are missing from TCRdb's copy, which holds only in-frame ones; the method was immunoSEQ multiplex PCR. The sample lists approximately 250,000 clones, 75% to 95% seen once, with approximately 2.9% in the top ten. Source material: PBMCs or T cells enriched from blood (not recorded which). Every receptor here comes from a man aged 35-49 years who had been exposed to COVID-19. CDR3s include the opening cysteine and the closing phenylalanine or tryptophan. A D gene is named only where the DNA matches it firmly. Only some rows state a clone size, as once, few, many or a class for expanded clones.

v_call,j_call,clone_size,d_call,cdr3_nt,cdr3_aa
TRBV29-1,TRBJ2-1,NA,NA,TGCAGCTTTAGCGGCGCCTACAATGAGCAGTTCTTC,CSFSGAYNEQFF
TRBV5-4,TRBJ1-2,NA,TRBD1,TGTGCCAGCAGCTTGGACAGGGGTGAGAGCTACACCTTC,CASSLDRGESYTF
TRBV5-1,TRBJ2-1,NA,NA,TGCGCCAGCCGCCCAGGAGGCGGTGAGAATGAGCAGTTCTTC,CASRPGGGENEQFF
TRBV5-1,TRBJ2-7,NA,TRBD1,TGCGCCAGCAGCCCTAGGGACAGGGGGGATAGGTACGAGCAGTACTTC,CASSPRDRGDRYEQYF
TRBV9,TRBJ2-2,NA,NA,TGTGCCAGCAGCCCGAGACAGAACTACAACACCGGGGAGCTGTTTTTT,CASSPRQNYNTGELFF
TRBV21-1,TRBJ1-5,NA,NA,TGTGCCAGCCGATGGGACAGGGATGATCAGCCCCAGCATTTT,CASRWDRDDQPQHF
TRBV28,TRBJ1-4,many,TRBD1,TGTGCCAGCGGAGGACAGGGGGGAAGTGAAAAACTGTTTTTT,CASGGQGGSEKLFF
TRBV27,TRBJ1-2,NA,NA,TGTGCCAGCAGACAAACCGACAGAGAGTCCTATGGCTACACCTTC,CASRQTDRESYGYTF
TRBV28,TRBJ2-7,NA,NA,TGTGCCAGCAGTTTCCAGGGCACCACCTACGAGCAGTACTTC,CASSFQGTTYEQYF
TRBV5-1,TRBJ1-5,NA,TRBD1,TGCGCCAGCAGCTTGGATGGACAGGGCCTTCAGCCCCAGCATTTT,CASSLDGQGLQPQHF
TRBV28,TRBJ1-3,once,TRBD1,TGTGCCAGCAGTGAGACAGGGGGTGGAAACACCATATATTTT,CASSETGGGNTIYF
TRBV4-1,TRBJ2-6,NA,TRBD1,TGCGCCAGCAGCCAAGGTACCGGGACAGTTCAATCTGGGGCCAACGTCCTGACTTTC,CASSQGTGTVQSGANVLTF
TRBV7-3,TRBJ1-4,NA,NA,TGTGCCAGCAGCCAATACTCGGACAGCAATAATGAAAAACTGTTTTTT,CASSQYSDSNNEKLFF
TRBV19,TRBJ1-5,NA,NA,TGTGCCAGTAGTATCTCAGGGCTTAATCAGCCCCAGCATTTT,CASSISGLNQPQHF
TRBV5-6,TRBJ1-5,NA,NA,TGTGCCAGCAGCTTGGGGCGGATACCCAATCAGCCCCAGCATTTT,CASSLGRIPNQPQHF
TRBV19,TRBJ2-1,NA,NA,TGTGCCAGTAGTATCGGGTTAGCGGTTAACAATGAGCAGTTCTTC,CASSIGLAVNNEQFF
TRBV28,TRBJ1-5,NA,NA,TGTGCCAGCAGGTACCGGGGTGACAATCAGCCCCAGCATTTT,CASRYRGDNQPQHF
TRBV5-1,TRBJ2-2,once,TRBD1,TGCGCCAGCAGCGTACAGGGGGCCGACACCGGGGAGCTGTTTTTT,CASSVQGADTGELFF
TRBV9,TRBJ1-5,NA,NA,TGTGCCAGCAGCGTAGTAGGGGGAGTAAGCCAGCCCCAGCATTTT,CASSVVGGVSQPQHF
TRBV7-9,TRBJ2-5,NA,NA,TGTGCCAGCTCTGGGAGTTGGGGAGAGACCCAGTACTTC,CASSGSWGETQYF
TRBV10-2,TRBJ1-1,NA,NA,TGCGCCAGCAGTGAAAGGAGGGGCACTGAAGCTTTCTTT,CASSERRGTEAFF
TRBV30,TRBJ2-1,NA,TRBD1,TGTGCCTGGAGTGTACCCAACAGGGGGGAGTCCTACAATGAGCAGTTCTTC,CAWSVPNRGESYNEQFF
TRBV19,TRBJ1-1,NA,NA,TGTGCCAGCCAGACCGATCTAGTCGCTGAAGCTTTCTTT,CASQTDLVAEAFF
TRBV5-1,TRBJ2-1,NA,TRBD2,TGCGCCAGCAGCCCAATAGCGGGAACTACCTACAATGAGCAGTTCTTC,CASSPIAGTTYNEQFF
TRBV6-2/TRBV6-3,TRBJ2-1,NA,TRBD1,TGTGTTGGCAGTTACCCACGTTTTCCGGGACAGCCGTACAATGAGCAGTTCTTC,CVGSYPRFPGQPYNEQFF
TRBV28,TRBJ2-5,NA,NA,TGTGCCAGCAGCCCCCTGAGAGGGAGGTCAGAGACCCAGTACTTC,CASSPLRGRSETQYF
TRBV20-1,TRBJ2-7,NA,TRBD2,TGCAGTGCTAGTGGGCTAGCGGGCCAATACGAGCAGTACTTC,CSASGLAGQYEQYF
TRBV14,TRBJ1-4,NA,NA,TGTGCCAGCAGGGGACAAGCAAATGAAAAACTGTTTTTT,CASRGQANEKLFF
TRBV28,TRBJ2-2,NA,NA,TGTGCCTCGACAGCGACGAACACCGGGGAGCTGTTTTTT,CASTATNTGELFF